This TCR beta chain was profiled in a study of CD8 T cells in ankylosing spondylitis. Concerning this clonotype: The antigen remains unidentified.

TCRdb passed the 5' RACE reads through MiXCR, listing each CDR3 protein once. This sample has fewer than 500,000 distinct CDR3 sequences, with 20% to 30% found just once. Germline V gene data show CDR1 as MGHDK and CDR2 as SYGVNS. The germline V and J ends were trimmed by 2 bases and 9 bases, with 10 bases remaining between them. The CDR3 covers 12 residues. Study-wide results and caveats: Blood of patients with ankylosing spondylitis appeared to be characterized by a TCR beta motif of eight highly homologous variants.

V and J are TRBV25-1 and TRBJ2-5, with D hard to call. The sequence was obtained from a male donor with ankylosing spondylitis. The sequencing input was blood, either unsorted or a sorted T cell fraction (not recorded which). CDR3 sequence (DNA): TGTGCCAGCAGTGAAACAAATCAGGCCCAGTACTTC. Its protein product is CASSETNQAQYF.